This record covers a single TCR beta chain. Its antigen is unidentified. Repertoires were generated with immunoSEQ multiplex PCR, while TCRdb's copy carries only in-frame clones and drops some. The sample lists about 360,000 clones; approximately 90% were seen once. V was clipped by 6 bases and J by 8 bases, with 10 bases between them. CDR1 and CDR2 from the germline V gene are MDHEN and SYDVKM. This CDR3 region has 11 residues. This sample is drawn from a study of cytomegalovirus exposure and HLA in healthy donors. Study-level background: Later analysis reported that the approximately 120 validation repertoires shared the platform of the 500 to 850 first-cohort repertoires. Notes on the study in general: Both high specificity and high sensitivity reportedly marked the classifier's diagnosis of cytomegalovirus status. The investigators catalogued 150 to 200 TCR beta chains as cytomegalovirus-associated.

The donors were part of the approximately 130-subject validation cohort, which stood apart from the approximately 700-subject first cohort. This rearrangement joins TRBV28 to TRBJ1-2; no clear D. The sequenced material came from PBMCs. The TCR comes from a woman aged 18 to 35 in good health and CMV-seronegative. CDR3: CASSFELGYTF. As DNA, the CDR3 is TGTGCCAGCAGCTTTGAGCTAGGCTACACCTTC.